This is a list of T cell receptor beta chains from one sample in a study of blood T cell repertoires in COVID-19. The protocol was immunoSEQ multiplex PCR, while the TCRdb copy is restricted to in-frame clones and leaves out a portion. Among some 33,000 clones listed, more than 70% were seen once. Specimen: peripheral blood. These receptors were obtained from a human donor in a cohort sampled during active COVID-19. Both conserved end residues are trimmed from each CDR3. Fields, in order: clone size, J gene, V gene, CDR3 protein. Only part of the rows carry a size: once, few, many, or a class if the clone is expanded.

clone_size: .
j_call: TRBJ2-1
v_call: TRBV4-1
cdr3_aa: ASSHPPRGIYNEQF

clone_size: .
j_call: TRBJ2-1
v_call: TRBV2
cdr3_aa: ASSGWTTYNEQF

clone_size: .
j_call: TRBJ2-3
v_call: TRBV18
cdr3_aa: ASSPIRQGAGTDTQY

clone_size: .
j_call: TRBJ1-5
v_call: TRBV19
cdr3_aa: ASSILQTYSNQPQH

clone_size: .
j_call: TRBJ2-1
v_call: TRBV2
cdr3_aa: ASSRQGYNEQF

clone_size: .
j_call: TRBJ2-3
v_call: TRBV30
cdr3_aa: AWASSGLTDTQY

clone_size: .
j_call: TRBJ1-2
v_call: TRBV19
cdr3_aa: ASSIGRTDGYT

clone_size: .
j_call: TRBJ2-1
v_call: TRBV9
cdr3_aa: ASSLQGAFYNEQF

clone_size: few
j_call: TRBJ2-1
v_call: TRBV27
cdr3_aa: ASSLTLTSEQF

clone_size: .
j_call: TRBJ2-5
v_call: TRBV7-2
cdr3_aa: ASSPSGTGKETQY

clone_size: few
j_call: TRBJ2-2
v_call: TRBV5-4
cdr3_aa: AWASHTGELF

clone_size: .
j_call: TRBJ1-1
v_call: TRBV5-8
cdr3_aa: ASSLDSSGTEAF

clone_size: .
j_call: TRBJ2-3
v_call: TRBV10-3
cdr3_aa: AISTRLSGVTDTQY

clone_size: .
j_call: TRBJ1-1
v_call: TRBV5-6
cdr3_aa: ASSFGQGITGAF

clone_size: .
j_call: TRBJ1-1
v_call: TRBV18
cdr3_aa: ASSRSGGVSTEAF

clone_size: .
j_call: TRBJ2-6
v_call: TRBV19
cdr3_aa: ASSSDRAGANVLT

clone_size: once
j_call: TRBJ2-3
v_call: TRBV3-1/TRBV3-2
cdr3_aa: ASSPGLAGRVDTQY

clone_size: .
j_call: TRBJ2-5
v_call: TRBV2
cdr3_aa: ASSGLAGEETQY

clone_size: .
j_call: TRBJ1-2
v_call: TRBV11-1
cdr3_aa: ASSSDTVYGYT

clone_size: .
j_call: TRBJ2-7
v_call: TRBV27
cdr3_aa: ASSLDVGGPDEQY

clone_size: .
j_call: TRBJ1-1
v_call: TRBV27
cdr3_aa: ASNSQGNTEAF

clone_size: .
j_call: TRBJ2-3
v_call: TRBV7-9
cdr3_aa: ASSLGTSATDTQY